The 13 T cell receptor beta chains below all came from one sample that was sequenced in a study of blood T cells in healthy people across ages. The second PCR ran roughly 7 to 11 cycles with a sample-barcoded 5' primer and J-beta primers. TCRdb reprocessed the 5' RACE reads with MiXCR, giving one entry per CDR3 protein. This table holds some 690,000 distinct CDR3 sequences, about 24% found once. The sequencing input was blood. Every receptor here comes from an older man in good health.

This clonotype was seen a handful of times. The chain carries TRBV10-3 and TRBJ1-1, with D perhaps matching TRBD1 (6 bases). V gave up 6 bases and J gave up 11 bases, with 16 bases separating them. The CDR3 runs 12 residues. From germline, CDR1 is ENHRY and CDR2 SYGVKD. Here the CDR3 reads CAIRNAGEEAFF. CDR3 sequence (DNA): TGTGCCATCAGGAACGCAGGGGAGGAGGCTTTCTTT.

This clonotype was detected only a few times. The V call is TRBV12-3 or TRBV12-4, the J call TRBJ2-5; 13 bases are shared with TRBD2. Gene TRBJ2-1 matches the end of the DNA better, so the J call may be wrong. The CDR3 has 15 amino acids. DNA for the CDR3: TGTGCCAGCACCCCACTAGCGGGGGGGCTTAGTGAGCAGTTCTTC. This sequence encodes CASTPLAGGLSEQFF.

The chain employs TRBV6-1 and TRBJ1-1; 7 positions agree with TRBD1. The germline V gene encodes CDR1 MNHNS and CDR2 SASEGT. The CDR3 totals 14 residues. The J segment lost 5 bases and the V segment lost 3 bases, leaving 6 bases of the junction unmatched. CDR3 DNA: TGTGCCAGCAGTGAGCCTTACAGGGGTACTGAAGCTTTCTTT. Translation: CASSEPYRGTEAFF.

The table lists this clonotype with a few counts. The chain uses TRBV20-1 and TRBJ2-5; D might be TRBD2 (6 bases). The J call may be mistaken, given a closer DNA end match to TRBJ2-1. Germline V CDR1 and CDR2: DFQATT, SNEGSKA (reference sequence). This CDR3 is built from 14 residues. The CDR3 is CSGKAREFYNEQFF. Here the CDR3 DNA reads TGCAGTGGTAAAGCCCGGGAGTTTTACAATGAGCAGTTCTTC.

This clonotype has more than one count but fewer than ten. The chain is built from TRBV3-1 and TRBJ2-1; D is unresolved. CDR1 is LGHDT and CDR2 is YNNKEL in the germline V gene (reference sequence). The ends were cut back, 3 bases at V and 0 bases at J, with 18 bases in the middle. The CDR3 loop spans 18 amino acids. CDR3 nucleotides: TGTGCCAGCAGCCATATCCCTCAGAAGGAGAGCTCCTACAATGAGCAGTTCTTC. Amino acid sequence: CASSHIPQKESSYNEQFF.

The V gene is TRBV6-2 or TRBV6-3, the J gene TRBJ2-5; D is possibly TRBD2 (7 bases). The J call may be in error: the DNA end matches TRBJ2-1 better. The CDR3 has 13 residues. The V gene's germline CDR1 is MNHEY and CDR2 SVGEGT. The CDR3 region has the DNA TGTGCCAGCGGGGGGGCGGTATACAATGAGCAGTTCTTC. This codes for CASGGAVYNEQFF.

This clonotype occurred a few times. This chain connects TRBV10-3 to TRBJ2-3; no reliable D call. The germline V and J ends were trimmed by 4 bases and 5 bases, with 7 bases remaining between them. Germline V gives CDR1 ENHRY, CDR2 SYGVKD. The CDR3 runs 12 residues. Written as DNA, the CDR3 is TGTGCCATCAGTGTTTATGGAGATACGCAGTATTTT. Encoded protein: CAISVYGDTQYF.

DNA of the CDR3: TGCAGCGTTAAGCGGGGGGGGAACACCGGGGAGCTGTTTTTT. It translates to CSVKRGGNTGELFF. The chain links TRBV29-1 to TRBJ2-2; 10 positions agree with TRBD2. Germline V gene sequence: CDR1 SQVTM, CDR2 ANQGSEA. The CDR3 is made up of 14 amino acids. The V gene end was trimmed by 5 bases and the J gene end by 1 base; junction bases not matched to a gene: 1.

This clonotype was picked up one time. The chain has TRBV29-1 and TRBJ2-4; perhaps TRBD2 as D (5 bases). Deletions cut 4 bases from V and 4 bases from J, with 20 bases between. Germline CDR1 reads SQVTM; CDR2 reads ANQGSEA. The CDR3 length is 16 residues. Here the CDR3 DNA reads TGCAGCGTTGGAGTGGCGTCGTGGAGGTCGAAAAACATTCAGTACTTC. Translated, it gives CSVGVASWRSKNIQYF.

This clonotype was observed a few times. The chain recombines TRBV6-6 with TRBJ1-5; perhaps TRBD1 as D (6 bases). The CDR3 runs to 14 residues. Trimming pared 6 bases from V and 4 bases from J, leaving 13 bases between. The germline V gene encodes CDR1 MNHNY and CDR2 SVGAGI (reference sequence). Here the CDR3 DNA reads TGTGCCAGCAGCCAAGGGACACTGAATCAGCCCCAGCATTTT. This encodes CASSQGTLNQPQHF.

CDR3 coding DNA: TGTGCCAGCAGCAAAGGGGGGGATCTTGGTGAAAAACTGTTTTTT. Its protein is CASSKGGDLGEKLFF. The chain carries TRBV7-2 and TRBJ1-4; tentatively, D is TRBD1 (6 bases). V lost 5 bases to trimming and J lost 7 bases, with 17 bases between them. CDR3 length: 15 amino acids. Germline V gene data show CDR1 as SGHTA and CDR2 as FQGNSA.

This clonotype was counted a few times. This rearrangement joins TRBV12-3 or TRBV12-4 to TRBJ2-2; D is possibly TRBD2 (5 bases). V was clipped by 3 bases and J by 2 bases, with 10 bases between them. CDR3 length equals 15 residues. The CDR3: CASSFGEHNTGELFF. In nucleotides, the CDR3 is TGTGCCAGCAGTTTCGGGGAGCATAACACCGGGGAGCTGTTTTTT.

The chain links TRBV12-3 or TRBV12-4 to TRBJ1-5; 7 bases are shared with TRBD1. J gave up 0 bases and V 3 bases, and 5 bases lay outside the gene matches. The CDR3 is 16 amino acids. In nucleotides, the CDR3 is TGTGCCAGCAGTTTTTCAGGGGGACTTAGCAATCAGCCCCAGCATTTT. This encodes CASSFSGGLSNQPQHF.